The clone carrying this T cell receptor beta chain has at least ten counts. Its antigen is not known. The length of the CDR3 is 13 residues. The germline gives CDR1 SQVTM, CDR2 ANQGSEA. V lost 4 bases and J 3 bases, leaving 12 bases between the germline ends. The data are from a study of T cells in Graves' hyperthyroidism and ophthalmopathy. Study-wide results and limits: The model's output predicted ophthalmopathy at a median of roughly 6.9 months prior to onset.

The CDR3 regions of TCR beta were amplified from RNA transcripts. The HTBI set primed first-round TCR CDR3 RT-PCR. TCRdb reprocessed the multiplex PCR reads via MiXCR and lists one record per CDR3 protein. The sample holds about 180,000 distinct CDR3 sequences, around 15% seen once. The PBMCs were sourced from fresh peripheral blood (10 ml). J is TRBJ1-1 and V is TRBV29-1; D perhaps matches TRBD1 (6 bases). This receptor was obtained from a woman in her 50s with Graves' hyperthyroidism. The sequencing sample was made of blood. CDR3 coding DNA: TGCAGCGTTGGAGAAAGGGGGGACACTGAAGCTTTCTTT. It is translated as CSVGERGDTEAFF.